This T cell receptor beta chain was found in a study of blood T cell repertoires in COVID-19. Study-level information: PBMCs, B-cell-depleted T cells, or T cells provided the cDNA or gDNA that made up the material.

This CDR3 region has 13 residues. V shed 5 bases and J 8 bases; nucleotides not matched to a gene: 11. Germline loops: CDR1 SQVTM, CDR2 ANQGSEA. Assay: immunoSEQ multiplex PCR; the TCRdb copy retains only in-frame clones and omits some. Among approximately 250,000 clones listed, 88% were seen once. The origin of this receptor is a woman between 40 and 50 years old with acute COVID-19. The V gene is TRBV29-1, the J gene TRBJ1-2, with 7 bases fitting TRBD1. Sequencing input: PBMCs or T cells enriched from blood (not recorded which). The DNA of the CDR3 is TGCAGCGTTAGGGTGAAACAGGGGTTCGGCTACACCTTC. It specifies CSVRVKQGFGYTF.